Shown below are 16 T cell receptor beta chains from a single sample sequenced in a study of long-term antiretroviral therapy in people with HIV. The authors ran the immunoSEQ assay, v3.0, at survey level. Only in-frame clones appear in the TCRdb table, and some are missing; sequencing was by immunoSEQ multiplex PCR. The repertoire holds tens of thousands of clones, 80% to 90% seen once, with just over 3.5% in the top ten. The specimen comprised unsorted PBMCs, sampled 1.8 years after starting antiretroviral therapy. Source of these receptors: a woman aged 18-30 years with HIV.

The gene calls are TRBV9 and TRBJ2-7; D is possibly TRBD2 (5 bases). Per germline, CDR1 SGDLS and CDR2 YYNGEE. The CDR3 is 15 residues long. V gave up 2 bases and J gave up 4 bases, with 16 bases separating them. This chain's CDR3 is CASSVAPARGYEQYF. The CDR3 DNA reads as TGTGCCAGCAGCGTCGCCCCGGCCCGAGGGTACGAGCAGTACTTC.

The V gene is TRBV28, the J gene TRBJ1-2, with 7 bases identical to TRBD1. Trimming took 6 bases from V and 5 from J; bases not matched to a gene: 12. Germline-derived CDR1 and CDR2 are MDHEN and SYDVKM. The CDR3 length is 15 residues. The CDR3 spells CASSPLLGTVYGYTF. For the CDR3, the DNA is TGTGCCAGCAGCCCACTCCTCGGGACAGTATATGGCTACACCTTC.

This rearrangement joins TRBV13 to TRBJ2-2; 8 bases line up with TRBD1. Germline CDR1 PRHDT, CDR2 FYEKMQ (reference sequence). This CDR3 is 18 amino acids long. Trimming removed 3 bases from V and 1 base from J; junction bases left unmatched: 10. The CDR3 DNA reads as TGTGCCAGCAGCTTGGCTACCCCCGGGACAGGGAACACCGGGGAGCTGTTTTTT. Encoded protein: CASSLATPGTGNTGELFF.

V is TRBV18 and J is TRBJ1-3; D is perhaps TRBD1 (5 bases). CDR3 length: 18 residues. The germline V and J ends were trimmed by 1 base and 2 bases, with 18 bases remaining between them. The germline CDR1 and CDR2 sequences are KGHSH and LQKENI. In DNA, the CDR3 is TGTGCCAGCTCACCACGGGGAGGGGAAATTGTCCCTGGAAACACCATATATTTT. It specifies CASSPRGGEIVPGNTIYF.

CDR3 nucleotides: TGTGCCAGCAGTCCCGTCGGAGTCCTTATAGTAGGTACGCAGTATTTT. Amino acids: CASSPVGVLIVGTQYF. The chain is built from TRBV6-6 and TRBJ2-3; D is unclear. CDR3 length: 16 amino acids. The V end lost 5 bases, the J end lost 8 bases, and 23 bases lay between the germline ends. Germline-derived CDR1 and CDR2 are MNHNY and SVGAGI (reference sequence).

The chain uses TRBV4-3 and TRBJ1-4; D not certain. Germline V gives CDR1 LGHNA, CDR2 YSLEER. The V end was cut by 4 bases, the J end by 8 bases, with 17 bases between. There are 15 residues in the CDR3. CDR3 in amino acids: CASSPGPSRKEKLFF. CDR3 nucleotide sequence: TGCGCCAGCAGCCCAGGCCCATCCCGGAAGGAAAAACTGTTTTTT.

The chain links TRBV18 to TRBJ2-1; D might be TRBD1 or TRBD2, each matching 5 bases. The V end was cut by 6 bases, the J end by 6 bases, with 21 bases between. The CDR3 length is 16 residues. Germline V lookup: CDR1 KGHSH, CDR2 LQKENI. The CDR3 sequence is CASSTSVRGSFNEQFF. The CDR3 DNA sequence: TGTGCCAGCTCTACCTCCGTGAGGGGCTCTTTCAATGAGCAGTTCTTC.

The rearrangement joins TRBV9 to TRBJ1-4, with 7 bases aligning to TRBD1. The junction had 2 bases not matched to a gene; V was cut back by 0 bases and J by 0 bases. The CDR3 has 16 residues. Per the germline V gene, CDR1 is SGDLS and CDR2 is YYNGEE. This CDR3 is CASSVGQGATNEKLFF. CDR3 DNA sequence: TGTGCCAGCAGCGTAGGACAGGGAGCAACTAATGAAAAACTGTTTTTT.

The rearrangement joins TRBV18 to TRBJ2-7, with 11 positions matching TRBD1. The V gene's germline CDR1 is KGHSH and CDR2 LQKENI. The CDR3 runs 15 residues. The ends lost 1 base at V and 5 bases at J; junction bases unmatched: 4. CDR3 in amino acids: CASSPLGQGADEQYF. CDR3 in DNA: TGTGCCAGCTCACCACTTGGACAGGGGGCCGACGAGCAGTACTTC.

CDR3 protein: CASSPRFSGDYYGYTF. CDR3 sequence (DNA): TGTGCCAGCAGCCCGCGCTTTTCTGGGGATTACTATGGCTACACCTTC. This chain uses TRBV7-2 with TRBJ1-2; D remains unclear. Germline values: CDR1 SGHTA, CDR2 FQGNSA. The CDR3 is 16 amino acids. The V gene lost 5 bases and the J gene lost 3 bases, with 19 bases spanning the gap.

This sequence joins TRBV27 and TRBJ2-7; the D gene is possibly TRBD2 (6 bases). Germline V gives CDR1 MNHEY, CDR2 SMNVEV (reference sequence). V gave up 3 bases and J gave up 7 bases, with 7 bases separating them. The CDR3 runs 11 residues. The chain's CDR3 is CASSFAGEQYF. CDR3 bases: TGTGCCAGCAGTTTCGCGGGGGAGCAGTACTTC.

This rearrangement joins TRBV11-2 to TRBJ2-7; D might be TRBD1 or TRBD2, each matching 6 bases. V lost 5 bases, J lost 4 bases, and 18 bases lay in between. CDR1 is SGHAT, CDR2 FQNNGV, per germline. The CDR3 spans 15 residues. CDR3 residues: CASSIRGQEFYEQYF. The CDR3 DNA is TGTGCCAGCAGCATCCGGGGGCAGGAGTTTTACGAGCAGTACTTC.

The CDR3 DNA sequence: TGTGCCAGCAGCTTAGTTTCGGGGTCGGGGGCTGAGCAGTTCTTC. It is translated as CASSLVSGSGAEQFF. The rearrangement joins TRBV7-9 to TRBJ2-1; the D call may be TRBD1 or TRBD2 (6 bases each). Germline loops: CDR1 SEHNR, CDR2 FQNEAQ (reference sequence). V was trimmed by 1 base and J by 9 bases, leaving 16 bases between them. This CDR3 contains 15 residues. Supplemented by reference TRBV7-9 and TRBJ2-1, the full variable domain reads DTGVSQNPRHKITKRGQNVTFRCDPISEHNRLYWYRQTLGQGPEFLTYFQNEAQLEKSRLLSDRFSAERPKGSFSTLEIQRTEQGDSAMYLCASSLVSGSGAEQFFGPGTRLTVL.

V gene TRBV6-5 combines with J gene TRBJ2-7; D is ambiguous. Trimming stripped 5 bases from V and 0 bases from J, with 14 bases between. The germline V gene has CDR1 MNHEY and CDR2 SVGAGI. The CDR3 has 15 amino acids. The CDR3, as DNA: TGTGCCAGCAGTCCGGACCTCGCCCTCTCCTACGAGCAGTACTTC. Encoded protein: CASSPDLALSYEQYF.

J is TRBJ2-5 and V is TRBV7-9, with D unresolved. Trimming cost V 3 bases and J 0 bases, with 8 bases left between them. In germline, CDR1 is SEHNR, CDR2 FQNEAQ (reference sequence). The CDR3 has 14 residues. The chain's CDR3 is CASSFGRNQETQYF. The CDR3 DNA follows: TGTGCCAGCAGCTTTGGCAGAAACCAAGAGACCCAGTACTTC.

V gene TRBV13 combines with J gene TRBJ2-2, with D hard to call. The ends were cut back, 2 bases at V and 0 bases at J, with 10 bases in the middle. The germline CDR1 and CDR2 sequences are PRHDT and FYEKMQ (reference sequence). The length of the CDR3 is 16 residues. The CDR3 here is CASSLSRLANTGELFF. Written as DNA, the CDR3 is TGTGCCAGCAGCTTATCAAGGCTAGCGAACACCGGGGAGCTGTTTTTT.